This T cell receptor (beta chain) was profiled in a study of shared clonotypes between healthy human individuals. An assay was performed, and its level was deep. About 33,000 T cell genomes (approximately 190 ng DNA) went into each sorted-subset replicate. Profiled with immunoSEQ multiplex PCR; TCRdb holds only in-frame clones, not every one. The sample records roughly 2 million clones, around 95% being singletons. Broader study findings: Expectations were that clonotype sharing among donors would be affected by sequencing depth.

This clone is a singleton in its sample. What it binds is not known. V was clipped by 0 bases and J by 4 bases, with 12 bases between them. CDR3 length equals 16 residues. Germline CDR1 is LGHNA and CDR2 is YSLEER. The material sequenced was naive CD4+ T cells sorted from blood. Subset in this sample: CD45RA+ positively selected. The V call is TRBV4-3, the J call TRBJ2-2; D is unresolved. This TCR derives from a man aged 18 to 30 in good health. CDR3 loop: CASSQELAESTGELFF. The CDR3 bases are TGCGCCAGCAGCCAAGAGTTAGCAGAAAGCACCGGGGAGCTGTTTTTT.